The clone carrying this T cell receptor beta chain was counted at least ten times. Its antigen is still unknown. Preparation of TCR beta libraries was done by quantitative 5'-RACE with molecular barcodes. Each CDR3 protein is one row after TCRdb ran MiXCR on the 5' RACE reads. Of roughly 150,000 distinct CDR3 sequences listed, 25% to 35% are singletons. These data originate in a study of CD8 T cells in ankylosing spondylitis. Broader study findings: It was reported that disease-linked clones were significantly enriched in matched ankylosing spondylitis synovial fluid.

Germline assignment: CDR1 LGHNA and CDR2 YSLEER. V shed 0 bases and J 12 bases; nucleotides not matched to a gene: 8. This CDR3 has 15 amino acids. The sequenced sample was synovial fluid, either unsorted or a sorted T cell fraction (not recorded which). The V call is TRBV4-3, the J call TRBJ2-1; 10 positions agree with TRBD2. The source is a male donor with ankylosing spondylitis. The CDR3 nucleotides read TGCGCCAGCAGCCAAGATGCCCTAGCGGGGGTTGGGCAGTTCTTC. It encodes CASSQDALAGVGQFF.